The sequence of this TCR beta chain was determined in a study of T cell changes during pregnancy in multiple sclerosis. Clones were read by immunoSEQ multiplex PCR, and TCRdb kept only the in-frame ones, dropping some. Among about 83,000 clones listed, 90% to 95% were seen once. There are a few counts of this clone. The CDR3 runs 14 residues. CDR1 SGHAT and CDR2 FQNNGV come from the germline V gene. V dropped 5 bases and J dropped 13; count of bases not matched to a gene: 16. Sequences were derived from peripheral blood, sampled in the second trimester of pregnancy. This sequence originates from a female donor with multiple sclerosis, enrolled in a pregnancy study. The genes are TRBV11-2 and TRBJ1-2; TRBD1 agrees at 7 bases. The chain's CDR3 is CASSPNPTGLSTTF. The CDR3 nucleotides are TGTGCCAGCAGCCCGAATCCGACAGGGTTGAGTACCACCTTC.